Listed below are T cell receptor beta chains from one sample, sequenced in a study of blood T cell repertoires in COVID-19. The table came from immunoSEQ multiplex PCR; TCRdb's copy has only in-frame clones and leaves some out. The profile covers over 30,000 clones, with approximately 83% appearing a single time and roughly 18% taken by the ten largest. Source material: peripheral blood. The receptors here all came from a woman aged 55-69 years with active COVID-19. Both conserved end residues are part of each CDR3. D genes are given only for firm matches. Size is omitted from some rows. Given values are once, few, many or a class for expanded clones.

TRBJ2-3,TRBV6-5,NA,TRBD2,TGTGCCAGCAGTTTAACTAGCGGGGCTAGCACAGATACGCAGTATTTT,CASSLTSGASTDTQYF
TRBJ2-3,TRBV20-1,NA,TRBD2,TGCAGTGCTAGTCCCCTAGCGGGGAAAGGAGATACGCAGTATTTT,CSASPLAGKGDTQYF
TRBJ1-2,TRBV9,NA,NA,TGTGCCAGCAGAAGGGACAATAACTATGGCTACACCTTC,CASRRDNNYGYTF
TRBJ2-7,TRBV28,NA,TRBD2,TGTGCCAGCAGTTTATTTGCCGGGGGGGTCTACGAGCAGTACTTC,CASSLFAGGVYEQYF
TRBJ1-6,TRBV5-5,medium-sized,TRBD1,TGTGCCAGCAGCTTAGGACAGGCTAATTCACCCCTCCACTTT,CASSLGQANSPLHF
TRBJ2-1,TRBV10-3,NA,TRBD1,TGTGCCATCAGTGAACCCCAGACAGGGCGTGGGGAGCAGTTCTTC,CAISEPQTGRGEQFF
TRBJ1-5,TRBV9,NA,TRBD1,TGTGCCAGCAGCGTAGAGGGGGCTAGCAATCAGCCCCAGCATTTT,CASSVEGASNQPQHF
TRBJ1-6,TRBV28,NA,TRBD1,TGTGCCAGCAGTTTTGGGGTCAGGGGGTTCTATAATTCACCCCTCCACTTT,CASSFGVRGFYNSPLHF
TRBJ2-1,TRBV30,NA,TRBD2,TGTGCCTGGTCGGGACTAACAAGTTACAATGAGCAGTTCTTC,CAWSGLTSYNEQFF
TRBJ2-3,TRBV5-1,NA,TRBD1,TGCGCCAGCAGCTCCGTCGGGACAGGGGCGACAGATACGCAGTATTTT,CASSSVGTGATDTQYF
TRBJ2-5,TRBV25-1,few,NA,TGTGCCAGCAGTGACCGGGGTCACGGGGAGACCCAGTACTTC,CASSDRGHGETQYF
TRBJ2-2,TRBV7-3,once,TRBD2,TGTGCCAGCAGCTTAATGGCGGGAGGGCCCATCACCGGGGAGCTGTTTTTT,CASSLMAGGPITGELFF
TRBJ2-7,TRBV4-1,NA,TRBD2,TGCGCCAGCAGCCAAGGTCAAACTAGCGGGCTTCGATACGAGCAGTACTTC,CASSQGQTSGLRYEQYF
TRBJ2-3,TRBV7-3,NA,NA,TGTGCCAGCAGCTGGCGGGGTACGGGGGGCCCCACAGATACGCAGTATTTT,CASSWRGTGGPTDTQYF
TRBJ2-3,TRBV5-6,NA,NA,TGTGCCAGCAGCTTGAAAGGGGTGGATACGCAGTATTTT,CASSLKGVDTQYF
TRBJ1-1,TRBV5-6,NA,TRBD1,TGTGCCAGCAGAAAACGGACAGGGTGGTACACTGAAGCTTTCTTT,CASRKRTGWYTEAFF
TRBJ2-1,TRBV2,NA,TRBD2,TGTGCCAGCAGCTTCGAAAGCGGGAGGGGATTAAATGAGCAGTTCTTC,CASSFESGRGLNEQFF
TRBJ1-4,TRBV13,NA,NA,TGTGCCAGCAGCTCTCTACCCGCGGGGGGCGATTGGGCCGAAAAACTGTTTTTT,CASSSLPAGGDWAEKLFF
TRBJ1-2,TRBV5-5,few,TRBD1,TGTGCCAGCAGTTCCGACAGGGGGCTCGGGGGCTACACCTTC,CASSSDRGLGGYTF
TRBJ1-5,TRBV4-1,NA,NA,TGCGCCAGCAGCCGGGCGGGGAATAGCAATCAGCCCCAGCATTTT,CASSRAGNSNQPQHF
TRBJ2-1,TRBV5-1,few,NA,TGCGCCAGCAGCTTGCAGGCCGGATACAATGAGCAGTTCTTC,CASSLQAGYNEQFF
TRBJ2-7,TRBV7-8,NA,TRBD2,TGTGCCAGCAGCCCCAAATCACCGGGACTAGCGTGGATCTCCTACGAGCAGTACTTC,CASSPKSPGLAWISYEQYF
TRBJ2-3,TRBV19,NA,NA,TGTGCCAGTAGTTACAGGGGCGGGGTAGATACGCAGTATTTT,CASSYRGGVDTQYF
TRBJ2-5,TRBV5-6,NA,TRBD1,TGTGCCAGCAGTTACTCAGGGGGCGGAGAGACCCAGTACTTC,CASSYSGGGETQYF
TRBJ2-7,TRBV28,NA,NA,TGTGCCAGCAGTTTAACGGCAGGAAGAGAGCAGTACTTC,CASSLTAGREQYF
TRBJ1-1,TRBV24-1,NA,NA,TGTGCCACCAGAGGGGGGGGGAACACTGAAGCTTTCTTT,CATRGGGNTEAFF
TRBJ2-3,TRBV7-2,NA,NA,TGTGCCAGCAGCTTAGACCCAGCGGCGACGGCAGATACGCAGTATTTT,CASSLDPAATADTQYF
TRBJ1-3,TRBV5-1,NA,NA,TGCGCCAGCAGCTTGGCCGGGAATTCTAGAAACACCATATATTTT,CASSLAGNSRNTIYF
TRBJ2-2,TRBV9,NA,TRBD2,TGTGCCAGCAGCGTAGTTGGCGGGGGGTCCTACACCGGGGAGCTGTTTTTT,CASSVVGGGSYTGELFF
TRBJ1-3,TRBV5-1,few,NA,TGCGCCAGCAGCTTGGGCGGGGTCGAGGGAAACACCATATATTTT,CASSLGGVEGNTIYF
TRBJ2-1,TRBV5-4,once,TRBD2,TGTGCCAGCAGCCGTCCCGGGAGCGGGGGGCGGCAGTTCTTC,CASSRPGSGGRQFF
TRBJ2-1,TRBV25-1,NA,TRBD1,TGTGCCAGCAGTGACCCACGACAGGGGCATTACAATGAGCAGTTCTTC,CASSDPRQGHYNEQFF
TRBJ2-3,TRBV7-3,NA,TRBD2,TGTGCCAGCAGCTTAACGGGTAGCGGGAGCGGTACAGATACGCAGTATTTT,CASSLTGSGSGTDTQYF